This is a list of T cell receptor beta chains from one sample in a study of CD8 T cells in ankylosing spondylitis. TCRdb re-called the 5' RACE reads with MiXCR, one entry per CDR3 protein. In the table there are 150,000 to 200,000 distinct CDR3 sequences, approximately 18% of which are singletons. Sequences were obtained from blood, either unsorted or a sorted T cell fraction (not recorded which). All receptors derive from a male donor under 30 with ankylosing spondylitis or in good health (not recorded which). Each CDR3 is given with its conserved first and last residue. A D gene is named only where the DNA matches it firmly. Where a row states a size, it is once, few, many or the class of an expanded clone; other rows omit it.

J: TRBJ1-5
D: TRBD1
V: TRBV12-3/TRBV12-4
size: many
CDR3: CASTRQGAGNQPQHF
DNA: TGTGCCAGCACTCGACAGGGGGCGGGAAATCAGCCCCAGCATTTT

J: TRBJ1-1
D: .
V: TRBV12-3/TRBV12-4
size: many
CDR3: CASSLAGGVNTEAFF
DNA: TGTGCCAGCAGTTTAGCGGGGGGGGTTAACACTGAAGCTTTCTTT

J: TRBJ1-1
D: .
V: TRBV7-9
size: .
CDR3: CASSLSRPGPRENTEAFF
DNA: TGTGCCAGCAGCTTAAGTCGGCCAGGCCCGCGGGAGAACACTGAAGCTTTCTTT

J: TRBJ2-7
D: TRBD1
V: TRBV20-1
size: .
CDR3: CSAGQGRNTYEQYF
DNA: TGCAGTGCGGGACAGGGGAGGAATACCTACGAGCAGTACTTC

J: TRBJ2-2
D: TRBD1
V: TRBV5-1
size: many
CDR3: CASSLFETGVTGELFF
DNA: TGCGCCAGCAGCTTGTTCGAGACAGGGGTCACCGGGGAGCTGTTTTTT

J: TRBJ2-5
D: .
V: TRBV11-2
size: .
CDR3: CASSLGQIDQETQYF
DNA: TGTGCCAGCAGCTTAGGGCAGATAGACCAAGAGACCCAGTACTTC

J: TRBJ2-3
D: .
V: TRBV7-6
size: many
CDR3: CASSPAPVTDTQYF
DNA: TGTGCCAGCAGCCCAGCCCCGGTCACAGATACGCAGTATTTT

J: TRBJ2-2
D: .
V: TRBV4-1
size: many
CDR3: CASSRLRGELFF
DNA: TGCGCCAGCAGCCGTTTACGCGGGGAGCTGTTTTTT

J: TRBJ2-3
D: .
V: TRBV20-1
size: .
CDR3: CSAREDGKRTDTQYF
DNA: TGCAGTGCTAGAGAGGACGGGAAGCGGACAGATACGCAGTATTTT

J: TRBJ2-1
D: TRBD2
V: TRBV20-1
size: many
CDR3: CSAREGLGAGPYNEQFF
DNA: TGCAGTGCTAGAGAGGGGCTTGGAGCGGGACCCTACAATGAGCAGTTCTTC

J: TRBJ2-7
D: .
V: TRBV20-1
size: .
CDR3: CSARGLGGYYEQYF
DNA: TGCAGTGCTAGAGGGTTGGGCGGATACTACGAGCAGTACTTC

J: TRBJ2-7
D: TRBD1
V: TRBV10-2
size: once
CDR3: CASSESWTGQQYF
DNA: TGCGCCAGCAGTGAGTCGTGGACAGGGCAGCAGTACTTC

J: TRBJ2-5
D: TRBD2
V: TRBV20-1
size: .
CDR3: CSATAGLAGGMETQYF
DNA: TGCAGTGCTACCGCGGGACTAGCGGGAGGAATGGAGACCCAGTACTTC

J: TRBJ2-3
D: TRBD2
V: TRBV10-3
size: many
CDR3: CAISEGTSGRHTQYF
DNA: TGTGCCATCAGTGAGGGGACTAGCGGGAGACATACGCAGTATTTT

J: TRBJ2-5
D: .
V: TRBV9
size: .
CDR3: CASSVGPLGSEETQYF
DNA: TGTGCCAGCAGCGTAGGCCCGCTTGGGAGTGAGGAGACCCAGTACTTC

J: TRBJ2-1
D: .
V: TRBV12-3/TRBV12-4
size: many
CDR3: CASSLGPPGGNDNEQFF
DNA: TGTGCCAGCAGTTTAGGCCCTCCTGGGGGGAATGACAATGAGCAGTTCTTC

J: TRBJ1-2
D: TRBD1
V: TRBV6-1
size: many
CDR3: CASSATGGGGYGYTF
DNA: TGTGCCAGCAGTGCTACAGGGGGCGGGGGTTATGGCTACACCTTC

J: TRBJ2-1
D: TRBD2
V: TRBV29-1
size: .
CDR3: CSVADGGNEQFF
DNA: TGCAGCGTTGCGGACGGGGGGAATGAGCAGTTCTTC

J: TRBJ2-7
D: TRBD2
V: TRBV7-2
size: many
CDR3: CASSLDLAGGPDEQYF
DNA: TGTGCCAGCAGCTTAGACCTAGCGGGAGGCCCGGACGAGCAGTACTTC

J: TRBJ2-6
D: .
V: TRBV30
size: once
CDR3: CAWSASWQAGANVLTF
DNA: TGTGCCTGGAGTGCATCTTGGCAGGCTGGGGCCAACGTCCTGACTTTC

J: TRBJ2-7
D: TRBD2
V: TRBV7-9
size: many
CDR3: CASSLGGLAGVSYEQYF
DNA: TGTGCCAGCAGCTTAGGTGGACTAGCGGGGGTATCCTACGAGCAGTACTTC

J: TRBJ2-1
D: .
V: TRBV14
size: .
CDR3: CASSQAIGNEQFF
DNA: TGTGCCAGCAGCCAAGCGATAGGAAATGAGCAGTTCTTC

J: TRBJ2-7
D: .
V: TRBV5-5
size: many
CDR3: CASLGTDTYEQYF
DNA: TGTGCCAGCCTCGGGACGGACACCTACGAGCAGTACTTC

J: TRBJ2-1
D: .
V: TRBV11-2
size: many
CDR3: CASSLLTYNEQFF
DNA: TGTGCCAGCAGCTTATTGACGTACAATGAGCAGTTCTTC

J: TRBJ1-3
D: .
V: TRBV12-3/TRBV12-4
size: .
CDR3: CASSLPGSPIYF
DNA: TGTGCCAGCAGTCTCCCAGGGTCCCCCATATATTTT

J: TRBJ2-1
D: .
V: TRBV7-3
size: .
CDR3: CASSSGVTQISEQFF
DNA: TGTGCCAGCAGCTCGGGGGTTACCCAGATTAGTGAGCAGTTCTTC

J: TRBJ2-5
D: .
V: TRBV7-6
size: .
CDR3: CASSLSRRATLEETQYF
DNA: TGTGCCAGCAGCTTGTCCCGGAGGGCTACCCTGGAAGAGACCCAGTACTTC

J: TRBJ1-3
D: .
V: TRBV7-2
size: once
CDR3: CASSLGHASVSGNTIYF
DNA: TGTGCCAGCAGCTTAGGTCACGCTTCCGTCTCTGGAAACACCATATATTTT

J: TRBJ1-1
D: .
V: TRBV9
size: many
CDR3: CASSEDTGYPTEAFF
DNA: TGTGCCAGCAGCGAGGATACAGGGTACCCCACTGAAGCTTTCTTT

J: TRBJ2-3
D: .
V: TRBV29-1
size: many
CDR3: CSVEDLGGGTDTQYF
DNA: TGCAGCGTTGAAGATCTCGGGGGTGGCACAGATACGCAGTATTTT

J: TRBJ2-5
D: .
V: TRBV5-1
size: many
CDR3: CASSNSQETQYF
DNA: TGCGCCAGCAGCAACAGCCAAGAGACCCAGTACTTC

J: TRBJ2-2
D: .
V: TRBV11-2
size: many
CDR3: CASSPPQAGELFF
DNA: TGTGCCAGCAGCCCGCCCCAGGCCGGGGAGCTGTTTTTT

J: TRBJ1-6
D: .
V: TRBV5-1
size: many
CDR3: CASSFGPDNSPLHF
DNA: TGCGCCAGCAGCTTCGGACCCGATAATTCACCCCTCCACTTT

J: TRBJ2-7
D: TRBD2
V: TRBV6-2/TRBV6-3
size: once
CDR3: CASSPHKGLAHIEQYF
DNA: TGTGCCAGCAGTCCCCACAAGGGACTAGCGCATATCGAGCAGTACTTC

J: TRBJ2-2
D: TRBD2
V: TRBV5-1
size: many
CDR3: CASSRAGRANTGELFF
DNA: TGCGCCAGCAGTCGCGCCGGGAGGGCGAACACCGGGGAGCTGTTTTTT

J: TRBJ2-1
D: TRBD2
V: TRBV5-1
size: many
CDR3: CASSALTSEGSNEQFF
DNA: TGCGCCAGCAGCGCCCTGACTAGCGAAGGGAGTAATGAGCAGTTCTTC

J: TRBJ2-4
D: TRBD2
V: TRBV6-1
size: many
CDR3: CASSPGLADIQYF
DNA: TGTGCCAGCAGTCCTGGACTAGCTGACATTCAGTACTTC

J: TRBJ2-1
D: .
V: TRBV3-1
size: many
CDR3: CASSRGHSSYNEQFF
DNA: TGTGCCAGCAGCCGGGGACATAGCTCCTACAATGAGCAGTTCTTC

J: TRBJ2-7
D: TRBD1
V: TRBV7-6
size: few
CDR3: CASSEPGTGVYEQYF
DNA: TGTGCCAGCAGCGAACCGGGGACAGGCGTCTACGAGCAGTACTTC

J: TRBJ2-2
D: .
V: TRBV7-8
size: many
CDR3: CASSLEANTGELFF
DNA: TGTGCCAGCAGCTTAGAAGCGAACACCGGGGAGCTGTTTTTT

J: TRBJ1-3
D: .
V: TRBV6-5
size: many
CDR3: CASSPLDAHPGNTIYF
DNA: TGTGCCAGCAGCCCCCTGGACGCTCATCCTGGAAACACCATATATTTT

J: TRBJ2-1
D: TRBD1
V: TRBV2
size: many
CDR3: CASSELDRAYNEQFF
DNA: TGTGCCAGCAGCGAACTCGACAGGGCCTACAATGAGCAGTTCTTC

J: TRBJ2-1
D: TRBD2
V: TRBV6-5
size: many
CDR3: CASSYSPALAGEGNEQFF
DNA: TGTGCCAGCAGTTACTCCCCCGCACTAGCGGGAGAGGGCAATGAGCAGTTCTTC

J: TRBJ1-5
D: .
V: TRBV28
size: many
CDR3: CASRTPGNQPQHF
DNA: TGTGCCAGCAGAACCCCAGGGAATCAGCCCCAGCATTTT

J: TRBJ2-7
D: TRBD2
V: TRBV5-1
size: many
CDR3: CASSSQRTSGDYEQYF
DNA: TGCGCCAGCAGCAGCCAACGGACTAGCGGGGACTACGAGCAGTACTTC

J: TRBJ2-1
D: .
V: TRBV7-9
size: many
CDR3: CASSPPGSSYNEQFF
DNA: TGTGCCAGCAGCCCCCCTGGGAGCTCCTACAATGAGCAGTTCTTC

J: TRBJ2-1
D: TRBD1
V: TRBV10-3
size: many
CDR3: CAISEWIWDSNEQFF
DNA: TGTGCCATCAGTGAGTGGATTTGGGACAGCAATGAGCAGTTCTTC

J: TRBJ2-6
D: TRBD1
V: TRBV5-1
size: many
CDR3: CASSWRGQGTSGANVLTF
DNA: TGCGCCAGCAGCTGGAGGGGACAGGGAACTTCTGGGGCCAACGTCCTGACTTTC

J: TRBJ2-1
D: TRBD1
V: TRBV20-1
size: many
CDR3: CSAPPRGFSYNEQFF
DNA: TGCAGTGCTCCTCCCAGGGGGTTCTCCTACAATGAGCAGTTCTTC

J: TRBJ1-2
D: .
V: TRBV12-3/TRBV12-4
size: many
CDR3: CASSFQGGYGYTF
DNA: TGTGCCAGCAGTTTCCAGGGAGGGTATGGCTACACCTTC

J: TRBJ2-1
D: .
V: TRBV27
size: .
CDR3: CASSFPGTGVPEQFF
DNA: TGTGCCAGCAGTTTTCCGGGCACGGGAGTGCCGGAGCAGTTCTTC

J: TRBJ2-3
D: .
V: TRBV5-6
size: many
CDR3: CASSLGYRASDTQYF
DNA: TGTGCCAGCAGCCTGGGGTACAGGGCGTCAGATACGCAGTATTTT

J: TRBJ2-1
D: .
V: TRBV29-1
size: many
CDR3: CSVDGFQRAYNEQFF
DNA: TGCAGCGTTGATGGCTTCCAGCGGGCCTACAATGAGCAGTTCTTC

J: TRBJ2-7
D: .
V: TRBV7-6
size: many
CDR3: CASSFYPGSYEQYF
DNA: TGTGCCAGCAGCTTCTACCCAGGCTCCTACGAGCAGTACTTC